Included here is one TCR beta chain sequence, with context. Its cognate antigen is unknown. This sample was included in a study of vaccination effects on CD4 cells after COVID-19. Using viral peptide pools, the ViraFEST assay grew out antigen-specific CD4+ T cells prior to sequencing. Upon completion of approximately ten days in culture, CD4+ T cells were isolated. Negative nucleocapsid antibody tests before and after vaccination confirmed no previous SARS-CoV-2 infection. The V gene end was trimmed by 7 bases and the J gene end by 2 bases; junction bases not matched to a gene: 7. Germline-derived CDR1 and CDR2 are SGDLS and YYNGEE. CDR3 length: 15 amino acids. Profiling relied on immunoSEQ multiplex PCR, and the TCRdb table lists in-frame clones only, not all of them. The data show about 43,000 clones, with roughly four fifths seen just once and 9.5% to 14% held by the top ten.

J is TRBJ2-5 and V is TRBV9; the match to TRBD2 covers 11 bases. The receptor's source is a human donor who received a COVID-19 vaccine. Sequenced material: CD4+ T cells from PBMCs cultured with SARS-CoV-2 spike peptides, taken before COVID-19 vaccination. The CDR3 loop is CASPRGTSGQETQYF. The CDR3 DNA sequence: TGTGCCAGCCCAAGGGGGACTAGCGGACAAGAGACCCAGTACTTC.